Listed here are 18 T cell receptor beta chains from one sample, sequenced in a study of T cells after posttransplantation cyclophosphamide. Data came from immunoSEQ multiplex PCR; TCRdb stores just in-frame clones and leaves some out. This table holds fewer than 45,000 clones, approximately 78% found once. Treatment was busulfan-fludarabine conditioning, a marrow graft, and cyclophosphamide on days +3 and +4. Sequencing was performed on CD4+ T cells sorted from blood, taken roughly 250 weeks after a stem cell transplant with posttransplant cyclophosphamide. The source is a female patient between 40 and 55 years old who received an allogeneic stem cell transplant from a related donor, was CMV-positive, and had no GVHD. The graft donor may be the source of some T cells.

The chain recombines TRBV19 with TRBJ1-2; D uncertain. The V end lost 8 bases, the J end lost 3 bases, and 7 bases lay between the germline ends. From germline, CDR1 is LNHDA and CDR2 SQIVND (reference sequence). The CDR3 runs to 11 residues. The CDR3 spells CASFEDYGYTF. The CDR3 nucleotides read TGTGCCAGTTTCGAGGACTATGGCTACACCTTC. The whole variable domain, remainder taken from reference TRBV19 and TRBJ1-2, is DGGITQSPKYLFRKEGQNVTLSCEQNLNHDAMYWYRQDPGQGLRLIYYSQIVNDFQKGDIAEGYSVSREKKESFPLTVTSAQKNPTAFYLCASFEDYGYTFGSGTRLTVV.

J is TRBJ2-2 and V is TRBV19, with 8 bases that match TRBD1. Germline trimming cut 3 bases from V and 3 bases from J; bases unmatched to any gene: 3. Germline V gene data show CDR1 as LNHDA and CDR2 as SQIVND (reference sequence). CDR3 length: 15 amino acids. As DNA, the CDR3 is TGTGCCAGTAGTATCAGGGGGCTCGACACCGGGGAGCTGTTTTTT. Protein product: CASSIRGLDTGELFF.

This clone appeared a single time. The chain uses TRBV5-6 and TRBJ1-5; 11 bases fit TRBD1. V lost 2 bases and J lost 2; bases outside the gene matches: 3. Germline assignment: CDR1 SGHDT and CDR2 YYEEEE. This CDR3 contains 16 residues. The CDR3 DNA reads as TGTGCCAGCAGCTTAGGGACAGGGGGAGGCAATCAGCCCCAGCATTTT. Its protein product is CASSLGTGGGNQPQHF.

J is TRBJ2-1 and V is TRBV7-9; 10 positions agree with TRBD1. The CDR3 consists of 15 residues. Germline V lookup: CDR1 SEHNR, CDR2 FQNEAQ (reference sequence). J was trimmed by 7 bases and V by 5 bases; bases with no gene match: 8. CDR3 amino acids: CASSPRDRGGNEQFF. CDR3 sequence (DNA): TGTGCCAGCAGCCCCCGGGACAGGGGAGGGAATGAGCAGTTCTTC.

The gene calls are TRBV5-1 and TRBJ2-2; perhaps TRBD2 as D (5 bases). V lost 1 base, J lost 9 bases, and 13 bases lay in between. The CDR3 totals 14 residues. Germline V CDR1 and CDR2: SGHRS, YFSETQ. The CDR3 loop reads CASSLQTGERELFF. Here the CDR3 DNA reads TGCGCCAGCAGCTTGCAGACTGGGGAGCGGGAGCTGTTTTTT.

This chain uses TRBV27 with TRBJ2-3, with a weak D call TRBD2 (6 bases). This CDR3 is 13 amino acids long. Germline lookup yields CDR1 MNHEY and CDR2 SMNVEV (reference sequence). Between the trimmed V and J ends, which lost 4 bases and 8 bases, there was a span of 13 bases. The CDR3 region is CASSSTRSGTQYF. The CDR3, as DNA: TGTGCCAGCAGTTCGACTAGATCGGGTACGCAGTATTTT.

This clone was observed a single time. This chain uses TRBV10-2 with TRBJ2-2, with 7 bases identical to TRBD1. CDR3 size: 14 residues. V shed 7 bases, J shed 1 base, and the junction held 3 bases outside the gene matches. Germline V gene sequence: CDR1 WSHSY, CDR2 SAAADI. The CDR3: CASKRQGNTGELFF. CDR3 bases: TGCGCCAGCAAGAGACAGGGGAACACCGGGGAGCTGTTTTTT.

Here the CDR3 DNA reads TGTGCCAGCACCCCGACAGCGATATCCTACAATGAGCAGTTCTTC. The encoded protein is CASTPTAISYNEQFF. The chain has TRBV5-6 and TRBJ2-1; perhaps TRBD1 as D (5 bases). The CDR3 has 15 amino acids. Germline CDR1 reads SGHDT; CDR2 reads YYEEEE. Trimming cost V 6 bases and J 1 base, with 14 bases left between them.

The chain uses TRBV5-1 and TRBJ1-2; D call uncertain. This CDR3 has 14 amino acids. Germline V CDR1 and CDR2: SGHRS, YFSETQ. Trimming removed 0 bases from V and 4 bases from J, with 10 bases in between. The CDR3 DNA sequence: TGCGCCAGCAGCTTGGATAGCTACCCCTATGGCTACACCTTC. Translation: CASSLDSYPYGYTF. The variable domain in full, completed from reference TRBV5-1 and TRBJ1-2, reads KAGVTQTPRYLIKTRGQQVTLSCSPISGHRSVSWYQQTPGQGLQFLFEYFSETQRNKGNFPGRFSGRQFSNSRSEMNVSTLELGDSALYLCASSLDSYPYGYTFGSGTRLTVV.

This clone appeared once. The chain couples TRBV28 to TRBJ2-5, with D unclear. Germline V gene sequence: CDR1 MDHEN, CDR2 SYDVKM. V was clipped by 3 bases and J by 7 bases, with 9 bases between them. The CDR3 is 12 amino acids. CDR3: CASSLPGWTQYF. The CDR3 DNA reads TGTGCCAGCAGTTTGCCCGGGTGGACCCAGTACTTC. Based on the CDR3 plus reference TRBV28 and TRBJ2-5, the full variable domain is DVKVTQSSRYLVKRTGEKVFLECVQDMDHENMFWYRQDPGLGLRLIYFSYDVKMKEKGDIPEGYSVSREKKERFSLILESASTNQTSMYLCASSLPGWTQYFGPGTRLLVL.

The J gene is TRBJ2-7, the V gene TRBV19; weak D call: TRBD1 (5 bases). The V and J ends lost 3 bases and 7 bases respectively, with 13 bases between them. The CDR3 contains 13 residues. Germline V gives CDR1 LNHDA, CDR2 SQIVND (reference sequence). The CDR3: CASSIPQGGEQYF. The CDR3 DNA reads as TGTGCCAGTAGTATTCCCCAGGGCGGTGAGCAGTACTTC.

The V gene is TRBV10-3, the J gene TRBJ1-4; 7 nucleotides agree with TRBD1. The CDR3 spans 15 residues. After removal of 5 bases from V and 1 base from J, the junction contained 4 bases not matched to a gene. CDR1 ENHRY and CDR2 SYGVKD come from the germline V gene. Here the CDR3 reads CAISRQGGTNEKLFF. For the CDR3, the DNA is TGTGCCATCAGTCGACAGGGTGGAACTAATGAAAAACTGTTTTTT.

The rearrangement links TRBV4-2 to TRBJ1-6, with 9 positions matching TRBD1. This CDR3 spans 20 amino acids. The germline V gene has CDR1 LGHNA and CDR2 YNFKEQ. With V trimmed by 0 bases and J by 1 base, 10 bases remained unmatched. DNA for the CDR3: TGTGCCAGCAGCCAAGACGGGACAGGGTTAGGCTTTTCCTATAATTCACCCCTCCACTTT. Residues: CASSQDGTGLGFSYNSPLHF.

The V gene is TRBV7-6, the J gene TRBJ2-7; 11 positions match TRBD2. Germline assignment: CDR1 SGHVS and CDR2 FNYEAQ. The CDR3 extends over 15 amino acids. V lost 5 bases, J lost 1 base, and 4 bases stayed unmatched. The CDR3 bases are TGTGCCAGCAGCCCAGGGACTAGCGGTTCCTACGAGCAGTACTTC. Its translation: CASSPGTSGSYEQYF.

CDR3 region: CASSRDYDTGELFF. DNA for the CDR3: TGCGCCAGCAGTCGGGACTACGACACCGGGGAGCTGTTTTTT. The V gene is TRBV4-3, the J gene TRBJ2-2, with TRBD2 matching 7 bases. Germline V gene sequence: CDR1 LGHNA, CDR2 YSLEER. Losses at the gene ends were 6 bases for V and 3 bases for J; bases not matched to a gene: 4. CDR3 length equals 14 residues.

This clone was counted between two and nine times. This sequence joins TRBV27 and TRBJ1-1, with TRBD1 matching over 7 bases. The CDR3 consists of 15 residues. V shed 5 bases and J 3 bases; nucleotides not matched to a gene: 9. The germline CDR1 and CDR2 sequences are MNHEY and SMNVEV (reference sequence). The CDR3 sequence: CASSPTTGPYTEAFF. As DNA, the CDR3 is TGTGCCAGCAGTCCTACGACAGGGCCCTACACTGAAGCTTTCTTT.

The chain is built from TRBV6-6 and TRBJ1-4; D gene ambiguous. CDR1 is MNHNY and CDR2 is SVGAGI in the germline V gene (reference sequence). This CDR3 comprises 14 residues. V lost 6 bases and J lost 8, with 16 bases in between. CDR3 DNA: TGTGCCAGCAGGCCCTGGGAGGCCATCGAAAAACTGTTTTTT. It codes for CASRPWEAIEKLFF.

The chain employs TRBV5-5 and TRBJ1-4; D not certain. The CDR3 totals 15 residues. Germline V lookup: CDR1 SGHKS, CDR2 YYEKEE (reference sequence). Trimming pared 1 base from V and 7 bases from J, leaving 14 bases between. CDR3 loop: CASSLISGFSEKLFF. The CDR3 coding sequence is TGTGCCAGCAGCTTGATTTCAGGATTTAGTGAAAAACTGTTTTTT.